The rows below give T cell receptor beta chains drawn from one sample of a study of blood T cells in healthy people across ages. Each CDR3 protein is one row after TCRdb ran MiXCR on the 5' RACE reads. The sample lists roughly 1.7 million distinct CDR3 sequences; roughly 32% were seen once. Sequencing used blood. These TCRs come from a woman aged 25-40 years in good health. Each CDR3 is given with its conserved first and last residue. A D gene is named only where the DNA matches it firmly. The size of a clone is reported for some rows only, either as once, few or many, or as a class for expanded clones.

CDR3nt: TGTGCCAGCAGGAAAGAGGGCTTCGCGGATGAGACCCAGTACTTC
CDR3aa: CASRKEGFADETQYF
j_gene: TRBJ2-5
d_gene: .
abundance: few
v_gene: TRBV7-9

CDR3nt: TGTGCCAGCTCACCATCGGACGAATATGGCTACACCTTC
CDR3aa: CASSPSDEYGYTF
j_gene: TRBJ1-2
d_gene: .
abundance: .
v_gene: TRBV18

CDR3nt: TGTGCCAGCAGCTCTACCTACCTAACGACAGGCAGGAACACTGAAGCTTTCTTT
CDR3aa: CASSSTYLTTGRNTEAFF
j_gene: TRBJ1-1
d_gene: .
abundance: few
v_gene: TRBV7-9

CDR3nt: TGTGCCAGCGGGGGACGCATCGACCCCTACGGGCAGTACTTC
CDR3aa: CASGGRIDPYGQYF
j_gene: TRBJ2-4
d_gene: .
abundance: .
v_gene: TRBV6-2/TRBV6-3

CDR3nt: TGTGCCAGCAGTCCGGGGGTAGCGGGAGGGAGCTTAGATACGCAGTATTTT
CDR3aa: CASSPGVAGGSLDTQYF
j_gene: TRBJ2-3
d_gene: TRBD2
abundance: .
v_gene: TRBV28

CDR3nt: TGTGCCAGCACCCCAGCCTATGGCTACACCTTC
CDR3aa: CASTPAYGYTF
j_gene: TRBJ1-2
d_gene: .
abundance: .
v_gene: TRBV12-3/TRBV12-4

CDR3nt: TGTGCCAGCAGTTCCCTAGCGGGAGAGGCCTACAATGAGCAGTTCTTC
CDR3aa: CASSSLAGEAYNEQFF
j_gene: TRBJ2-1
d_gene: TRBD2
abundance: .
v_gene: TRBV28

CDR3nt: TGCGCCAGCAGCCTCCCTTGGACCCAGATACGAAACAATGAGCAGTTCTTC
CDR3aa: CASSLPWTQIRNNEQFF
j_gene: TRBJ2-1
d_gene: .
abundance: once
v_gene: TRBV4-1

CDR3nt: TGTGCCAGCAGCGTCGGGACAGGGAACACCGGGGAGCTGTTTTTT
CDR3aa: CASSVGTGNTGELFF
j_gene: TRBJ2-2
d_gene: TRBD1
abundance: .
v_gene: TRBV9

CDR3nt: TGCAGCGTCTCCCCATGGGGGGAGCGGGGGAGCTGGAACACTGAAGCTTTCTTT
CDR3aa: CSVSPWGERGSWNTEAFF
j_gene: TRBJ1-1
d_gene: .
abundance: .
v_gene: TRBV29-1

CDR3nt: TGTGCCACCAGTGAACCACCCACAGATACGCAGTATTTT
CDR3aa: CATSEPPTDTQYF
j_gene: TRBJ2-3
d_gene: .
abundance: .
v_gene: TRBV24-1

CDR3nt: TGTGCCAGCAGCGAGCAGGGGAAAATAACTGAAGCTTTCTTT
CDR3aa: CASSEQGKITEAFF
j_gene: TRBJ1-1
d_gene: .
abundance: once
v_gene: TRBV7-9

CDR3nt: TGTGCCAGCTCAATCGAAGAGACCCAGTACTTC
CDR3aa: CASSIEETQYF
j_gene: TRBJ2-5
d_gene: .
abundance: many
v_gene: TRBV7-6

CDR3nt: TGCAGTGCTTGCCTGACTAGCGGGGGGAGCGAGCAGTACTTC
CDR3aa: CSACLTSGGSEQYF
j_gene: TRBJ2-7
d_gene: TRBD2
abundance: .
v_gene: TRBV20-1

CDR3nt: TGTGCCTGGAGTGGGACGGGCAGGACTAACTATGGCTACACCTTC
CDR3aa: CAWSGTGRTNYGYTF
j_gene: TRBJ1-2
d_gene: .
abundance: .
v_gene: TRBV30

CDR3nt: TGTGCCACCAGTGAAGGACAGGGGTCCTACAATGAGCAGTTCTTC
CDR3aa: CATSEGQGSYNEQFF
j_gene: TRBJ2-1
d_gene: TRBD1
abundance: .
v_gene: TRBV15

CDR3nt: TGCAGCGTTGACGACGGGACAGGGGAAAAACTGTTTTTT
CDR3aa: CSVDDGTGEKLFF
j_gene: TRBJ1-4
d_gene: TRBD1
abundance: .
v_gene: TRBV29-1

CDR3nt: TGTGCCAGCAGTTTCAGGACGGAGCCCTTCTACAATGAGCAGTTCTTC
CDR3aa: CASSFRTEPFYNEQFF
j_gene: TRBJ2-1
d_gene: .
abundance: few
v_gene: TRBV28

CDR3nt: TGCGCCAGCAGCCGACGGCCCCCGGGGGAGGTCAACGAGCAGTACTTC
CDR3aa: CASSRRPPGEVNEQYF
j_gene: TRBJ2-7
d_gene: .
abundance: many
v_gene: TRBV4-1

CDR3nt: TGCAGTGCTTACCAGGGGAATTGGGGCACAGATACGCAGTATTTT
CDR3aa: CSAYQGNWGTDTQYF
j_gene: TRBJ2-3
d_gene: .
abundance: .
v_gene: TRBV20-1